This T cell receptor beta chain originates from a study of blood T cell repertoires in COVID-19. Profiled with immunoSEQ multiplex PCR; TCRdb holds only in-frame clones, not every one. The sample carries 250,000 or so clones, about 86% recorded once. Germline CDR1 SGHTA, CDR2 FQGNSA. CDR3 size: 15 residues. V lost 1 base to trimming and J lost 5 bases; unmatched junction nucleotides: 4. The sample taken for sequencing was PBMCs or T cells enriched from blood (not recorded which). The sequence derives from a man aged 50-60 years who had recovered from COVID-19. The chain employs TRBV7-2 and TRBJ2-1; 8 positions match TRBD1. The CDR3 sequence is CASSLGDRIHNEQFF. CDR3 coding DNA: TGTGCCAGCAGCTTAGGGGACAGGATACACAATGAGCAGTTCTTC.